This paragraph covers one TCR beta chain sequence. The antigen remains undetermined. These data are taken from a study of cytomegalovirus exposure and HLA in healthy donors. General study findings and limits: In a later analysis, V- and J-gene trimming of beta chains associated with a DCLRE1C missense variant, replicated independently. The presence/absence work took it that sequencing depth was about the same across donors. Most TCRs appeared rarely, but some public TCRs recurred in many donors. Reportedly, diagnosis of cytomegalovirus status by the classifier showed high specificity and sensitivity.

The primer mix had 60 Vbeta and 13 Jbeta primers. Sequenced by immunoSEQ multiplex PCR; TCRdb stores in-frame clones only, minus some. The specimen's table records about 64,000 clones. The TCR sequence derives from a woman between 18 and 29 years old in good health and CMV-seronegative. The sequencing sample was made of PBMCs.

The CDR3 here is CASSTGDYEQYF. The CDR3 bases are TGTGCCAGCAGCACAGGGGACTACGAGCAGTACTTC. The chain links TRBV11-3 to TRBJ2-7; 7 positions agree with TRBD1. CDR1 and CDR2 (germline): SGHNT, YENEEA. The CDR3 consists of 12 residues. Trimming cost V 5 bases and J 3 bases; bases outside gene matches: 1.